The sequence of this TCR beta chain was determined in a study of blood T cells in healthy people across ages. V gave up 0 bases and J gave up 11 bases; unmatched junction bases: 15. The CDR3 is 17 amino acids. Germline CDR1 SGHVS, CDR2 FNYEAQ. Alongside a J-beta primer mix, a sample-barcoded 5' primer served in a second PCR lasting 7 to 11 cycles. Via MiXCR, TCRdb re-called the 5' RACE reads, giving one row per CDR3 protein. The table has about a million distinct CDR3 sequences, about two fifths seen once. Sequences were obtained from blood. J is TRBJ2-5 and V is TRBV7-6, with 10 bases fitting TRBD2. The TCR originated in a man younger than 35 in good health. The CDR3 protein is CASSLAHGLAAYNEQYF. CDR3 DNA: TGTGCCAGCAGCTTAGCCCATGGACTAGCGGCCTACAATGAGCAGTACTTC.